The rows below give T cell receptor beta chains drawn from one sample of a study of CD8 T cells in ankylosing spondylitis. A single record per CDR3 protein comes from TCRdb applying MiXCR to the 5' RACE reads. Among about 450,000 distinct CDR3 sequences listed, 20% to 30% were seen once. The sample taken for sequencing was blood, either unsorted or a sorted T cell fraction (not recorded which). The receptors come from a male donor with ankylosing spondylitis. Both conserved end residues are part of each CDR3. D genes are given only for firm matches. A row's size may be missing; if present it is once, few, many or a size class.

j_gene: TRBJ1-1
len: 15
v_gene: TRBV20-1
abundance: .
d_gene: .
CDR3nt: TGCAGTGCTAGAGATCCGGGATTGGGGGGCACTGAAGCTTTCTTT
CDR3aa: CSARDPGLGGTEAFF

j_gene: TRBJ2-4
len: 16
v_gene: TRBV20-1
abundance: many
d_gene: .
CDR3nt: TGCAGTGCTAGAGATTCCCCGACTATTGGGAAAAACATTCAGTACTTC
CDR3aa: CSARDSPTIGKNIQYF

j_gene: TRBJ2-5
len: 15
v_gene: TRBV20-1
abundance: once
d_gene: TRBD2
CDR3nt: TGCAGTGCTAGACGCATGAGCGGGAGTGTGGAGACCCAGTACTTC
CDR3aa: CSARRMSGSVETQYF

j_gene: TRBJ2-2
len: 15
v_gene: TRBV6-2/TRBV6-3
abundance: few
d_gene: TRBD2
CDR3nt: TGTGCCAGCAGCAAGACTAGCTCGAACACCGGGGAGCTGTTTTTT
CDR3aa: CASSKTSSNTGELFF

j_gene: TRBJ2-1
len: 21
v_gene: TRBV27
abundance: .
d_gene: TRBD2
CDR3nt: TGTGCCAGCACCGATATATCACCGGGACTAGCGTCAAAGTTCCCCTGGAATGAGCAGTTCTTC
CDR3aa: CASTDISPGLASKFPWNEQFF

j_gene: TRBJ1-2
len: 13
v_gene: TRBV18
abundance: .
d_gene: .
CDR3nt: TGTGCCAGCTCACCATCACAGGCCCTGGACTACACCTTC
CDR3aa: CASSPSQALDYTF

j_gene: TRBJ2-3
len: 15
v_gene: TRBV3-1
abundance: .
d_gene: TRBD1
CDR3nt: TGTGCCAGCAGCCCTACGACAGGGTCAGCAGATACGCAGTATTTT
CDR3aa: CASSPTTGSADTQYF

j_gene: TRBJ2-2
len: 15
v_gene: TRBV12-3/TRBV12-4
abundance: .
d_gene: TRBD2
CDR3nt: TGTGCCAGCATTTATAGCGGGCCGAACACCGGGGAGCTGTTTTTT
CDR3aa: CASIYSGPNTGELFF

j_gene: TRBJ2-1
len: 14
v_gene: TRBV6-1
abundance: .
d_gene: TRBD2
CDR3nt: TGTGCCAGCAGTGAGGGAGCGGGAGGCTATGAGCAGTTCTTC
CDR3aa: CASSEGAGGYEQFF

j_gene: TRBJ1-4
len: 16
v_gene: TRBV27
abundance: .
d_gene: TRBD1
CDR3nt: TGTGCCAGCAGTTCGGGACAGGGCCCAACTAATGAAAAACTGTTTTTT
CDR3aa: CASSSGQGPTNEKLFF